The 19 T cell receptor beta chains listed next were all sequenced from one sample in a study of OX40 agonist ivuxolimab in advanced cancers. Produced via immunoSEQ multiplex PCR; TCRdb's table is partial and in-frame only. The sample shows about 45,000 clones, 85% to 95% of them seen only once. Specimen: CD4+ or CD8+ T cells sorted from blood, collected in a trial of the OX40 agonist ivuxolimab. These receptors all come from an adult with an advanced solid tumor such as melanoma, head and neck, liver or kidney cancer.

The J gene is TRBJ1-5, the V gene TRBV5-6; 7 bases align to TRBD1. Germline lookup yields CDR1 SGHDT and CDR2 YYEEEE. Losses at the gene ends were 3 bases for V and 3 bases for J; bases not matched to a gene: 9. The CDR3 is 16 amino acids. The CDR3 DNA sequence: TGTGCCAGCAGCTCGCGCGAGACAGGGTTCAATCAGCCCCAGCATTTT. Translating gives CASSSRETGFNQPQHF.

The gene calls are TRBV4-2 and TRBJ2-7, with 8 bases aligning to TRBD2. Unmatched junction bases numbered 13, after V lost 1 base and J lost 5 bases. Germline values: CDR1 LGHNA, CDR2 YNFKEQ. CDR3 length: 17 amino acids. The DNA of the CDR3 is TGTGCCAGCAGCCAAGTCCGGACGACTAGCGTATTCCACGAGCAGTACTTC. This codes for CASSQVRTTSVFHEQYF.

The rearrangement uses TRBV28 and TRBJ1-1; D not resolved. The germline V gene has CDR1 MDHEN and CDR2 SYDVKM. V lost 7 bases, J lost 1 base, and 10 bases lay in between. This CDR3 is 13 amino acids long. The CDR3 is CASKGIGNTEAFF. DNA of the CDR3: TGTGCCAGCAAGGGAATTGGGAACACTGAAGCTTTCTTT.

The V call is TRBV28, the J call TRBJ2-7; TRBD1 aligns across 7 bases. With 4 bases clipped from V and 3 bases from J, the junction kept 3 bases outside the gene matches. The CDR3 length is 13 residues. Germline V gene data show CDR1 as MDHEN and CDR2 as SYDVKM. This CDR3 reads CASSWGQFYEQYF. In DNA, the CDR3 is TGTGCCAGCAGTTGGGGACAGTTCTACGAGCAGTACTTC.

The rearrangement joins TRBV19 to TRBJ2-5; D is undetermined. The J call is uncertain, as TRBJ2-7 better fits the DNA end. The CDR3 covers 13 residues. CDR1 LNHDA and CDR2 SQIVND come from the germline V gene (reference sequence). CDR3 bases: TGTGCCAGTAGTATCGGTGACTCCTACGAGCAGTACTTC. This translates into CASSIGDSYEQYF.

The rearrangement joins TRBV25-1 to TRBJ1-1, with no clear D. The CDR3 sequence is 14 residues long. Looked up from germline, CDR1 is MGHDK and CDR2 is SYGVNS. V was clipped by 7 bases and J by 1 base, with 13 bases between them. Here the CDR3 reads CASNDIRGNTEAFF. For the CDR3, the DNA is TGTGCCAGCAACGATATCAGAGGGAACACTGAAGCTTTCTTT.

This clone was counted a few times. The chain is built from TRBV19 and TRBJ1-5; 7 nucleotides align to TRBD1. The CDR3 has 16 residues. V lost 9 bases, J lost 2 bases, and 13 bases stayed unmatched. Germline values: CDR1 LNHDA, CDR2 SQIVND (reference sequence). The CDR3 DNA is TGTGCCAGCCGGGACAGTCCTCTGGGTGGCAATCAGCCCCAGCATTTT. Protein sequence: CASRDSPLGGNQPQHF.

This chain joins TRBV7-6 and TRBJ2-2, with TRBD1 identical over 7 bases. Germline-derived CDR1 and CDR2 are SGHVS and FNYEAQ. There are 13 residues in the CDR3. The J segment lost 7 bases and the V segment lost 3 bases, leaving 2 bases of the junction unmatched. The CDR3 reads CASSFTGDGELFF. The CDR3 DNA reads as TGTGCCAGCAGCTTCACAGGGGACGGGGAGCTGTTTTTT.

This clone was detected only a few times. The rearrangement uses TRBV4-1 and TRBJ1-1; D unclear. V was pared by 1 base and J by 1 base, with 16 bases between. In germline, CDR1 is MGHRA, CDR2 YSYEKL. The CDR3 is made up of 17 amino acids. CDR3 protein: CASSQVIGSVGNTEAFF. DNA of the CDR3: TGCGCCAGCAGCCAAGTGATTGGGAGTGTGGGGAACACTGAAGCTTTCTTT.

The genes are TRBV14 and TRBJ2-6, with 8 bases that match TRBD1. V lost 4 bases, J lost 12 bases, and 8 bases stayed unmatched. Germline lookup yields CDR1 SGHDN and CDR2 FVKESK. The CDR3 length is 14 residues. The CDR3 loop reads CASSLPGQDVVLTF. The CDR3 DNA reads as TGTGCCAGCAGCCTACCGGGACAGGACGTCGTCCTGACTTTC.

V is TRBV28 and J is TRBJ2-2, with 10 nucleotides matching TRBD1. CDR3 length: 16 residues. Germline values: CDR1 MDHEN, CDR2 SYDVKM. The V segment lost 3 bases and the J segment 5 bases; nucleotides outside the gene matches: 6. The chain's CDR3 is CASSLAGQGLTGELFF. The CDR3 nucleotides are TGTGCCAGCAGTTTGGCGGGACAGGGGTTAACCGGGGAGCTGTTTTTT.

DNA for the CDR3: TGTGCCACCAAGGAGACTAGAGAGACCTCTAGCACAGATACGCAGTATTTT. Its protein product is CATKETRETSSTDTQYF. The genes are TRBV15 and TRBJ2-3, with D perhaps matching TRBD2 (6 bases). Trimming left V 7 bases short and J 0 bases short, with 20 bases between. The germline V gene has CDR1 LNHNV and CDR2 YYDKDF (reference sequence). This CDR3 is 17 amino acids long.

The rearrangement joins TRBV5-5 to TRBJ2-1; D is unresolved. CDR1 is SGHKS and CDR2 is YYEKEE in the germline V gene (reference sequence). Trimming removed 10 bases at V and 1 base at J, with 9 bases between. The CDR3 loop spans 12 amino acids. The CDR3 loop is CACYRSYNEQFF. In nucleotides, the CDR3 is TGTGCCTGCTACCGGTCCTACAATGAGCAGTTCTTC.

J is TRBJ2-1 and V is TRBV19; TRBD1 or TRBD2 may be the D gene (5 bases each). Trimming removed 4 bases from V and 4 bases from J, with 11 bases in between. The germline V gene encodes CDR1 LNHDA and CDR2 SQIVND (reference sequence). The CDR3 is 14 amino acids. CDR3 protein: CASSTGPGYNEQFF. Written as DNA, the CDR3 is TGTGCCAGTAGTACGGGGCCCGGGTACAATGAGCAGTTCTTC.

Comment on this clone: An end of the junction does not agree with germline; a read error may underlie this. The J gene is TRBJ2-3, the V gene TRBV7-9, with 10 bases matching TRBD2. Germline lookup yields CDR1 SEHNR and CDR2 FQNEAQ (reference sequence). This CDR3 region has 15 residues. CDR3: CASSLAGARGDTQYF. The DNA of the CDR3 is TGTGCCAGCAGCCTAGCGGGGGCAAGGGGAGATACGCAGTATTTT.

The chain has TRBV5-4 and TRBJ2-3, with TRBD2 matching 9 bases. Germline V gene lookup returns CDR1 SGHNT and CDR2 YYREEE (reference sequence). V was clipped by 1 base and J by 0 bases; unmatched bases: 9. CDR3 length: 18 amino acids. Here the CDR3 DNA reads TGTGCCAGCAGCTTGTTTCCAGCGGGAGGACCAAGCACAGATACGCAGTATTTT. It specifies CASSLFPAGGPSTDTQYF. Combining the CDR3 with reference TRBV5-4 and TRBJ2-3 gives the whole variable domain ETGVTQSPTHLIKTRGQQVTLRCSSQSGHNTVSWYQQALGQGPQFIFQYYREEENGRGNFPPRFSGLQFPNYSSELNVNALELDDSALYLCASSLFPAGGPSTDTQYFGPGTRLTVL.

The gene calls are TRBV7-2 and TRBJ2-3; 8 nucleotides align to TRBD2. After removal of 1 base from V and 2 bases from J, the junction contained 11 bases not matched to a gene. Germline V gene data show CDR1 as SGHTA and CDR2 as FQGNSA. The CDR3 consists of 18 residues. The CDR3 region is CASSLGSGRGMITDTQYF. CDR3 nucleotide sequence: TGTGCCAGCAGCTTAGGGAGCGGGAGAGGAATGATCACAGATACGCAGTATTTT.

The chain employs TRBV2 and TRBJ1-5; D is undetermined. This CDR3 contains 15 residues. The V gene's germline CDR1 is SNHLY and CDR2 FYNNEI. With 3 bases removed from V and 0 bases from J, the gap between germline ends came to 9 bases. As DNA, the CDR3 is TGTGCCAGCAGTGATTACGGATATAGCAATCAGCCCCAGCATTTT. Translating gives CASSDYGYSNQPQHF.

This clone was seen a single time. The V call is TRBV5-6, the J call TRBJ1-1; D unclear. The CDR3 runs to 14 residues. The V gene lost 4 bases and the J gene lost 2 bases, with 12 bases spanning the gap. The germline CDR1 and CDR2 sequences are SGHDT and YYEEEE. The CDR3 reads CASSLWGSNTEAFF. CDR3 sequence (DNA): TGTGCCAGCAGCCTGTGGGGATCCAACACTGAAGCTTTCTTT.